Presented here are 14 T cell receptor beta chains from one specimen sequenced in a study of OX40 agonist ivuxolimab in advanced cancers. Clones were sequenced by immunoSEQ multiplex PCR, and TCRdb holds only the in-frame ones, with some missing. The sample includes 65,000 to 95,000 clones, under 90% of them seen just once. The source material was CD4+ or CD8+ T cells sorted from blood, sampled in a trial of the OX40 agonist ivuxolimab. The receptor set was obtained from an adult with an advanced solid tumor such as melanoma, head and neck, liver or kidney cancer.

J is TRBJ1-3 and V is TRBV10-3; a weak D match, TRBD1 (5 bases). V was cut by 6 bases and J by 3 bases, with 24 bases left in between. Germline V gene data show CDR1 as ENHRY and CDR2 as SYGVKD. The CDR3 runs to 18 residues. The chain's CDR3 is CAIRGQTALTHHGNTIYF. In nucleotides, the CDR3 is TGTGCCATCAGGGGTCAGACAGCACTTACCCATCATGGAAACACCATATATTTT.

Only a few counts were recorded for this clone. The V and J genes are TRBV13 and TRBJ2-3; 9 positions agree with TRBD2. V lost 2 bases, J lost 4 bases, and 4 bases stayed unmatched. The CDR3 contains 15 residues. The germline V gene has CDR1 PRHDT and CDR2 FYEKMQ (reference sequence). In DNA form, the CDR3 reads TGTGCCAGCAGCTTATGGGGCGGGGGGGCAGATACGCAGTATTTT. Its translation is CASSLWGGGADTQYF.

The chain employs TRBV7-9 and TRBJ1-1; D possibly corresponds to TRBD1 (5 bases). CDR1 is SEHNR, CDR2 FQNEAQ, per germline (reference sequence). The CDR3 consists of 14 residues. V gave up 5 bases and J gave up 1 base, with 11 bases separating them. Here the CDR3 reads CASSPTGGNTEAFF. The CDR3 DNA sequence: TGTGCCAGCAGCCCAACGGGGGGGAACACTGAAGCTTTCTTT.

This clone was seen more than once but under ten times. The chain is built from TRBV7-2 and TRBJ2-5; D tentatively fits TRBD1 or TRBD2 (6 bases each). Between the trimmed V and J ends, which lost 4 bases and 5 bases, there was a span of 14 bases. CDR1 and CDR2 from the germline V gene are SGHTA and FQGNSA. The CDR3 runs 14 residues. The CDR3 sequence: CASSSRDKGETQYF. CDR3 sequence (DNA): TGTGCCAGCAGCTCGCGGGACAAAGGGGAGACCCAGTACTTC.

The chain joins TRBV27 to TRBJ1-4, with TRBD1 as a possible D gene (5 bases). Trimming pared 4 bases from V and 7 bases from J, leaving 19 bases between. This CDR3 has 16 amino acids. CDR1 MNHEY and CDR2 SMNVEV come from the germline V gene (reference sequence). The CDR3, as DNA: TGTGCCAGCAGTTCCCGGTCCTTTGGTAGGGGTGAAAAACTGTTTTTT. Its protein product is CASSSRSFGRGEKLFF. The whole variable domain, remainder taken from reference TRBV27 and TRBJ1-4, is EAQVTQNPRYLITVTGKKLTVTCSQNMNHEYMSWYRQDPGLGLRQIYYSMNVEVTDKGDVPEGYKVSRKEKRNFPLILESPSPNQTSLYFCASSSRSFGRGEKLFFGSGTQLSVL.

The chain carries TRBV13 and TRBJ2-5, with 9 bases matching TRBD2. Germline V gene sequence: CDR1 PRHDT, CDR2 FYEKMQ (reference sequence). With 2 bases clipped from V and 2 bases from J, the junction kept 6 bases outside the gene matches. This CDR3 is 16 amino acids long. CDR3 region: CASSLRAGGQQETQYF. CDR3 nucleotides: TGTGCCAGCAGCTTACGGGCGGGGGGGCAACAAGAGACCCAGTACTTC.

This chain joins TRBV14 and TRBJ1-6; no clear D gene. CDR1 is SGHDN, CDR2 FVKESK, per germline. The CDR3 consists of 13 residues. Trimming took 4 bases from V and 9 from J, leaving 10 bases between them. CDR3 sequence: CASSLLVGSPLHF. CDR3 DNA sequence: TGTGCCAGCAGCCTGCTCGTCGGTTCACCCCTCCACTTT.

The genes are TRBV7-3 and TRBJ2-7, with D unresolved. The CDR3 consists of 13 residues. V lost 2 bases and J 3 bases, leaving 8 bases between the germline ends. Germline V CDR1 and CDR2: SGHTA, FQGTGA. CDR3 DNA sequence: TGTGCCAGCAGCTTAGGGTGGAGCTACGAGCAGTACTTC. Translated, it gives CASSLGWSYEQYF.

The CDR3 nucleotides are TGTGCCTGGGGGTCAGGGGATGAAAAACTGTTTTTT. Protein: CAWGSGDEKLFF. The chain uses TRBV30 and TRBJ1-4; possibly TRBD1 for D (6 bases). The germline V gene has CDR1 GTSNPN and CDR2 SVGIG (reference sequence). The length of the CDR3 is 12 residues. Trimming removed 5 bases from V and 6 bases from J, with 10 bases in between.

The chain joins TRBV25-1 to TRBJ2-6, with 7 positions matching TRBD1. Germline V gene sequence: CDR1 MGHDK, CDR2 SYGVNS. This CDR3 has 17 residues. V was pared by 1 base and J by 4 bases, with 7 bases of the junction left unmatched. CDR3 nucleotides: TGTGCCAGCAGTGAATCTACAGGGGCGAAGGGGGCCAACGTCCTGACTTTC. Protein product: CASSESTGAKGANVLTF.

This chain connects TRBV7-3 to TRBJ1-1; D may be TRBD1 (5 bases). This CDR3 is 14 amino acids long. Germline V gene sequence: CDR1 SGHTA, CDR2 FQGTGA. V lost 3 bases and J 4 bases, leaving 12 bases between the germline ends. The CDR3 sequence: CASSFQGSGTEAFF. The CDR3 bases are TGTGCCAGCAGCTTCCAGGGCAGCGGCACTGAAGCTTTCTTT. The full variable domain, in which reference TRBV7-3 and TRBJ1-1 provide the parts outside the CDR3, is GAGVSQTPSNKVTEKGKYVELRCDPISGHTALYWYRQSLGQGPEFLIYFQGTGAADDSGLPNDRFFAVRPEGSVSTLKIQRTERGDSAVYLCASSFQGSGTEAFFGQGTRLTVV.

This clone was found a few times. The chain recombines TRBV30 with TRBJ1-1; the D is unclear. CDR1 is GTSNPN, CDR2 SVGIG, per germline (reference sequence). The V and J ends lost 3 bases and 4 bases respectively, with 12 bases between them. The CDR3 loop spans 13 amino acids. Here the CDR3 DNA reads TGTGCCTGGAGGCAGATGGAGATCACTGAAGCTTTCTTT. This codes for CAWRQMEITEAFF.

The chain combines TRBV30 with TRBJ1-4, with D perhaps matching TRBD1 (6 bases). The germline V gene has CDR1 GTSNPN and CDR2 SVGIG (reference sequence). The V gene lost 4 bases and the J gene lost 8 bases, with 11 bases spanning the gap. The CDR3 totals 12 residues. The CDR3 region is CAWKTGGEKLFF. The CDR3 region has the DNA TGTGCCTGGAAGACAGGTGGGGAAAAACTGTTTTTT. The whole variable domain, remainder taken from reference TRBV30 and TRBJ1-4, is SQTIHQWPATLVQPVGSPLSLECTVEGTSNPNLYWYRQAAGRGLQLLFYSVGIGQISSEVPQNLSASRPQDRQFILSSKKLLLSDSGFYLCAWKTGGEKLFFGSGTQLSVL.

The rearrangement links TRBV11-3 to TRBJ2-3; TRBD1 matches at 8 bases. Trimming took 5 bases from V and 4 from J; bases not matched to a gene: 5. The CDR3 is 14 amino acids. Germline assignment: CDR1 SGHNT and CDR2 YENEEA. The CDR3 sequence: CASSAGQGSDTQYF. As DNA, the CDR3 is TGTGCCAGCAGCGCCGGACAGGGTTCAGATACGCAGTATTTT.